The 17 T cell receptor beta chains presented below share a single source sample, sequenced in a study of T cell responses to AZD1222 COVID-19 vaccine. TCRdb's table, derived via immunoSEQ multiplex PCR, lists solely in-frame clones and lacks some. This table holds about 140,000 clones, 80% to 90% found once. The sequences come from peripheral blood, collected on day 0 of AZD1222 vaccination. Receptors originate from an adult in good health.

This clone was seen a few times. V gene TRBV6-2 or TRBV6-3 combines with J gene TRBJ2-6, with D tentatively TRBD1 (5 bases). CDR1 MNHEY and CDR2 SVGEGT come from the germline V gene. Trimming took off 5 bases at V and 0 bases at J, with 8 bases between the two ends. The CDR3 spans 15 residues. The CDR3 DNA follows: TGTGCCAGCAGTGACAGATTCTCTGGGGCCAACGTCCTGACTTTC. Protein sequence: CASSDRFSGANVLTF.

This clone was detected only once. V is TRBV6-2 or TRBV6-3 and J is TRBJ2-7; a weak D match, TRBD2 (6 bases). The CDR3 is 14 amino acids. Germline V gene data show CDR1 as MNHEY and CDR2 as SVGEGT. Trimming left V 1 base short and J 5 bases short, with 12 bases between. The CDR3 sequence is CASSYFGGRNEQYF. CDR3 nucleotides: TGTGCCAGCAGTTACTTCGGGGGAAGAAACGAGCAGTACTTC.

The sample holds many counts of this clone. The rearrangement uses TRBV7-3 and TRBJ1-1; D gene unclear. Germline-derived CDR1 and CDR2 are SGHTA and FQGTGA. The ends were cut back, 5 bases at V and 1 base at J, with 8 bases in the middle. The CDR3 runs to 13 residues. CDR3 nucleotides: TGTGCCAGCAGCGTCTGGGGGAACACTGAAGCTTTCTTT. This gives the protein CASSVWGNTEAFF.

The rearrangement joins TRBV15 to TRBJ1-1, with TRBD1 as a possible D gene (6 bases). CDR1 is LNHNV and CDR2 is YYDKDF in the germline V gene (reference sequence). The V gene lost 3 bases and the J gene lost 0 bases, with 14 bases spanning the gap. CDR3 length: 16 amino acids. The CDR3 loop reads CATSSQQGPMNTEAFF. The CDR3 nucleotides are TGTGCCACCAGCAGCCAACAGGGCCCCATGAACACTGAAGCTTTCTTT.

The J gene is TRBJ1-1, the V gene TRBV6-2 or TRBV6-3, with D possibly matching TRBD1 (6 bases). Germline V gene lookup returns CDR1 MNHEY and CDR2 SVGEGT. Trimming shortened V by 2 bases and J by 0 bases, and 19 bases separated the two germline ends. This CDR3 region has 18 residues. The CDR3, as DNA: TGTGCCAGCAGTTACAGTAACAGGGTGTCTGCCCTGAACACTGAAGCTTTCTTT. Protein sequence: CASSYSNRVSALNTEAFF.

The CDR3 coding sequence is TGTGCCAGCAGTTCCCGTGGGACGGCCTCCTACGAGCAGTACTTC. Its protein is CASSSRGTASYEQYF. The genes are TRBV6-5 and TRBJ2-7; D is perhaps TRBD1 or TRBD2 (5 bases each). Trimming stripped 4 bases from V and 0 bases from J, with 13 bases between. This CDR3 is built from 15 residues. Germline V gene sequence: CDR1 MNHEY, CDR2 SVGAGI.

The rearrangement joins TRBV7-2 to TRBJ2-6, with TRBD2 identical over 8 bases. The CDR3 runs to 15 residues. J lost 4 bases, V lost 5 bases, and 4 bases had no gene match. Looked up from germline, CDR1 is SGHTA and CDR2 is FQGNSA. CDR3 bases: TGTGCCAGCAGCCCGGGGGGGACCGGGGCCAACGTCCTGACTTTC. Protein product: CASSPGGTGANVLTF.

The chain links TRBV4-3 to TRBJ1-3; D is undetermined. Germline assignment: CDR1 LGHNA and CDR2 YSLEER. Trimming removed 0 bases from V and 2 bases from J, with 14 bases in between. CDR3 length: 17 residues. The CDR3 DNA is TGCGCCAGCAGCCAAGATGCGGTGTTAGGTCCTGGAAACACCATATATTTT. The encoded protein is CASSQDAVLGPGNTIYF.

The chain has TRBV18 and TRBJ1-3; 7 positions agree with TRBD1. The CDR3 totals 16 residues. J lost 3 bases, V lost 2 bases, and 7 bases had no gene match. Germline loops: CDR1 KGHSH, CDR2 LQKENI. This CDR3 is CASSPRGGEFGNTIYF. The CDR3 region has the DNA TGTGCCAGCTCACCAAGAGGGGGCGAATTTGGAAACACCATATATTTT.

The V call is TRBV7-2, the J call TRBJ1-2, with D tentatively TRBD1 (5 bases). The V end lost 3 bases, the J end lost 8 bases, and 16 bases lay between the germline ends. The germline V gene has CDR1 SGHTA and CDR2 FQGNSA. CDR3 length equals 14 residues. CDR3 nucleotides: TGTGCCAGCAGCTTCGGGACGGCGGTTCTGGGCTACACCTTC. This sequence encodes CASSFGTAVLGYTF.

The chain combines TRBV2 with TRBJ1-2; tentative D call: TRBD1 (6 bases). V gave up 2 bases and J gave up 3 bases, with 10 bases separating them. The CDR3 totals 14 residues. CDR1 and CDR2 (germline): SNHLY, FYNNEI. This CDR3 is CASSERRGHYGYTF. DNA of the CDR3: TGTGCCAGCAGTGAACGCAGGGGCCACTATGGCTACACCTTC.

The chain carries TRBV29-1 and TRBJ2-7; TRBD2 is a possible D gene (5 bases). V was clipped by 7 bases and J by 3 bases, with 7 bases between them. Germline CDR1 SQVTM, CDR2 ANQGSEA. The CDR3 has 10 residues. This chain's CDR3 is CSARDYEQYF. DNA of the CDR3: TGCAGCGCTCGGGACTACGAGCAGTACTTC.

The chain uses TRBV7-8 and TRBJ1-2, with D possibly TRBD1 on 5 matching bases. V was shortened by 1 base and J by 5 bases, with 17 bases between the two germline ends. The length of the CDR3 is 16 residues. CDR1 and CDR2 from the germline V gene are SGHVS and FQNEAQ. The CDR3 sequence: CASSLDTAGYFYGYTF. CDR3 sequence (DNA): TGTGCCAGCAGCTTAGATACGGCAGGGTACTTTTATGGCTACACCTTC.

The chain has TRBV6-5 and TRBJ1-1; 7 bases map to TRBD1. V lost 4 bases and J lost 10; bases outside the gene matches: 6. The CDR3 runs 12 residues. In germline, CDR1 is MNHEY, CDR2 SVGAGI. CDR3 in DNA: TGTGCCAGCAGTTCGACAGGGAAGATAGCTTTCTTT. Translated, it gives CASSSTGKIAFF.

The V and J genes are TRBV4-1 and TRBJ1-5, with D unclear. Germline V gene data show CDR1 as MGHRA and CDR2 as YSYEKL. V was shortened by 0 bases and J by 0 bases, with 3 bases between the two germline ends. The CDR3 is made up of 14 amino acids. CDR3 region: CASSQEGSNQPQHF. The DNA of the CDR3 is TGCGCCAGCAGCCAAGAGGGTAGCAATCAGCCCCAGCATTTT.

The rearrangement links TRBV7-6 to TRBJ1-6; no clear D gene. V gave up 5 bases and J gave up 6 bases, with 5 bases separating them. CDR1 and CDR2 from the germline V gene are SGHVS and FNYEAQ. The CDR3 is made up of 12 amino acids. The chain's CDR3 is CASSHSNSPLHF. CDR3 bases: TGTGCCAGCAGCCACAGTAATTCACCCCTCCACTTT.

The chain combines TRBV7-6 with TRBJ2-7, with 8 bases that match TRBD1. The CDR3 contains 15 residues. Germline V gene lookup returns CDR1 SGHVS and CDR2 FNYEAQ. V was pared by 2 bases and J by 3 bases, with 6 bases of the junction left unmatched. The CDR3 loop is CASSLTGQGIYEQYF. DNA for the CDR3: TGTGCCAGCAGCTTAACCGGACAGGGAATCTACGAGCAGTACTTC. Full variable domain (remainder filled in from reference TRBV7-6 and TRBJ2-7): GAGVSQSPRYKVTKRGQDVALRCDPISGHVSLYWYRQALGQGPEFLTYFNYEAQQDKSGLPNDRFSAERPEGSISTLTIQRTEQRDSAMYRCASSLTGQGIYEQYFGPGTRLTVT.